This TCR beta chain was found in a study of T cells in Graves' hyperthyroidism and ophthalmopathy (dated by TCRdb to between 2018 and 2021). Study-level background: Peripheral blood was collected at initial diagnosis, before any treatment. Prospective prediction of ophthalmopathy was tested in an independent validation cohort consisting of about 20 hyperthyroidism patients and 15 or so patients who later progressed to ophthalmopathy. In addition, the study compared T-cell repertoires in thyroid tissue and in blood from roughly 6 Graves' hyperthyroidism patients. To identify TCR V-J signatures that set the groups apart, the researchers used a discovery cohort of 100 patients, made up of roughly 40 with Graves' ophthalmopathy and some 55 with stable Graves' hyperthyroidism. Once sampling was done, hyperthyroidism patients were given methimazole at a starting dose of 30 mg daily, whereas ophthalmopathy patients were given high-dose intravenous methylprednisolone. The 75 to 100 discovery patients were randomly divided into training and test sets at a 7:3 ratio. The paper reports TCR Vbeta CDR3 sequencing of more than 120 peripheral blood samples: around 45 ophthalmopathy, roughly 74 hyperthyroidism and around 17 progressor patients. The full study reports these points: Most expanded thyroid clonotypes (frequency above 0.001) were also detected in blood, suggesting blood repertoires may reflect thyroid immune responses. Sample size was not statistically predetermined, and blinding of investigators to group allocation was not performed. Ophthalmopathy was separated from stable hyperthyroidism by a 13 V-J signature model, with approximately 85% sensitivity and just over 81% specificity obtained in cross-validation and 80%/75% obtained in testing. In validation, the model predicted progression to ophthalmopathy a median of about 6 months before onset, with roughly 68% sensitivity and about 75% specificity.

For this clonotype: Its binding antigen is unknown. The record has no base qualities; no much larger clone is one base away.

Germline trimming amounts to 6 bases on V and 8 bases on J, with 15 as the count of junction bases outside the gene matches. Reading from cysteine to phenylalanine, the CDR3 counts 15 amino acids. The DNA shown is the 45-base CDR3, in frame from base 1. Taken from the germline V gene (reference sequence), the CDR1 and CDR2 loops are LNHDA and SQIVND. The TCR beta CDR3 regions were amplified from RNA transcripts. For the first round of RT-PCR on the TCR CDR3, the HTBI primer set was used together with the Qiagen OneStep RT-PCR kit. Libraries were constructed in a second round of multiplex PCR, after which size selection and purification were carried out. Paired-end sequencing of the libraries was performed with 100 bp reads on an Illumina HiSeq2000. The authors processed their data as follows. SOAPnuke was used to process the raw data, removing reads that contained adapters or uncalled bases, had a mean Phred below 15, or lacked an exact match to the constant primer or identifier. COPE v1.2.5 was used to merge high-quality paired reads, and clonotypes were defined as unique nucleotide sequences. MiTCR v1.1 was used to align the clonotypes against IMGT TRBV, TRBD and TRBJ reference segments. The analysis included only V-J combinations with a frequency above 0.0001, which together covered around 99% of the repertoires. The TCS score was defined as F50 (clonal expansion) divided by E x V (chaos), with BLOSUM62-based TCRdist calculated between CDR3 peptides within each V-J. Welch's t-statistics and random forest reduced roughly 530 V-J features to about 12, which were used in a naive Bayes classifier (R e1071). Using fastp trimming at Q25 and MiXCR clonotype assembly, TCRdb reanalyzed the public sequencing data and kept in-frame beta chains. Rows are combined by CDR3 protein, so each entry shows the most common genes and DNA. TCRdb's processing, not the authors' own work, is the source of the V and J calls. The sample table records some 500,000 distinct CDR3 sequences; roughly a quarter of these occur just once. The leading ten clones occupy about 11% of the sample.

In the ophthalmopathy patients, disease was moderately to severely active, with a Clinical Activity Score of 3 or more, a NOSPECS grade of 4 or more, and a duration of less than 3 months. Patients with uncontrolled infections, other autoimmune diseases, pregnancy or lactation were excluded. Clinical symptoms, serum thyroxine and TRAb, thyroid ultrasound, and orbital computed tomography formed the basis for the diagnoses. Ficoll-Paque density gradient centrifugation was used to isolate PBMCs from about 10 ml of fresh peripheral blood. Trizol reagent was used to extract total RNA, and RNA quality was then checked on an Agilent 2100 Bioanalyzer.

This TCR was recovered from a woman in her thirties with Graves' ophthalmopathy. Recombination connected TRBV19 to TRBJ1-1; 7 of the junction bases match TRBD1. Sequencing was done on a sample of blood. The DNA reads TGTGCCAGTAGCCATTCAGACAGGGTAATCGTCGAAGCTTTCTTT. Translation gives CASSHSDRVIVEAFF.